This TCR beta chain derives from a study of cytotoxic CD8 clonotypes in ibrutinib-treated CLL. General study points: Treatment left the uncommon public clonotypes either contracted or stable in frequency.

Data came from immunoSEQ multiplex PCR; TCRdb stores just in-frame clones and leaves some out. The table shows hundreds of thousands of clones, with less than 75% occurring only once. On this clone itself: What it binds is unknown.

Losses at the gene ends were 2 bases for V and 2 bases for J; bases not matched to a gene: 5. The CDR3 is 15 residues long. CDR1 and CDR2 (germline): SGHTA, FQGTGA. About 2 micrograms of genomic DNA (from cryopreserved PBMCs) were used for TCR beta libraries. Here the sequenced sample was PBMCs, taken after 24 months of ibrutinib treatment. This rearrangement joins TRBV7-3 to TRBJ2-7, with 8 bases aligning to TRBD1. The receptor was derived from a human donor with chronic lymphocytic leukemia. CDR3 in amino acids: CASSLLGQAPYEQYF. As DNA, the CDR3 is TGTGCCAGCAGCTTATTGGGACAGGCGCCCTACGAGCAGTACTTC.